The 19 T cell receptor beta chains presented below share a single source sample, sequenced in a study of blood T cell repertoires in COVID-19. The data were produced by immunoSEQ multiplex PCR, yet TCRdb's version contains in-frame clones alone and is incomplete. This table holds some 250,000 clones, 70% to 90% found once. Material: peripheral blood. The receptors shown here come from a woman aged 25-40 years who had recovered from COVID-19.

The chain employs TRBV6-1 and TRBJ2-1; 7 nucleotides agree with TRBD2. V shed 1 base and J 10 bases; nucleotides not matched to a gene: 10. Germline-derived CDR1 and CDR2 are MNHNS and SASEGT. CDR3 size: 15 residues. The DNA of the CDR3 is TGTGCCAGCAGTGAAGATTTGGGGGGACTACCCGAGCAGTTCTTC. This codes for CASSEDLGGLPEQFF.

The J gene is TRBJ1-3, the V gene TRBV6-6; D is unresolved. V was shortened by 5 bases and J by 3 bases, with 11 bases between the two germline ends. Germline loops: CDR1 MNHNY, CDR2 SVGAGI (reference sequence). This CDR3 is built from 14 residues. The CDR3 here is CASSEFGSGNTIYF. As DNA, the CDR3 is TGTGCCAGCAGTGAGTTTGGTAGTGGAAACACCATATATTTT.

This rearrangement joins TRBV6-5 to TRBJ1-1; TRBD1 matches 11 bases. CDR3 length: 14 amino acids. V shed 6 bases, J shed 9 bases, and the junction held 9 bases outside the gene matches. Germline-derived CDR1 and CDR2 are MNHEY and SVGAGI. CDR3 sequence (DNA): TGTGCCAGCAGGGACAGGGGGCGGTTTGTACAAGCTTTCTTT. Translated: CASRDRGRFVQAFF.

This clone appeared a single time. This chain connects TRBV30 to TRBJ2-3; no firm D call. The length of the CDR3 is 11 residues. CDR1 and CDR2 (germline): GTSNPN, SVGIG (reference sequence). The V end was cut by 0 bases, the J end by 5 bases, with 3 bases between. The DNA of the CDR3 is TGTGCCTGGAGTGTACTAGATACGCAGTATTTT. It specifies CAWSVLDTQYF.

For the CDR3, the DNA is TGTGCCAGCAGCCAAGATAGCGGGGGGGGCAATGAGCAGTTCTTC. Translation gives CASSQDSGGGNEQFF. This chain joins TRBV4-2 and TRBJ2-1, with 11 bases aligning to TRBD2. Germline V gene lookup returns CDR1 LGHNA and CDR2 YNFKEQ. The V and J ends lost 0 bases and 6 bases, in that order; junction bases with no gene match: 1. This CDR3 spans 15 amino acids.

The chain has TRBV5-4 and TRBJ2-3; 8 bases line up with TRBD2. The germline gives CDR1 SGHNT, CDR2 YYREEE (reference sequence). The CDR3 runs 16 residues. J gave up 0 bases and V 4 bases, and 7 bases lay outside the gene matches. In DNA form, the CDR3 reads TGTGCCAGCAGCCCAATAGCGGGGCATAGCACAGATACGCAGTATTTT. It yields the protein CASSPIAGHSTDTQYF.

The V and J genes are TRBV5-3 and TRBJ2-7, with 8 bases that match TRBD2. TRBV5-3 is sorted into the ORF group, with uncertain function. This CDR3 has 20 residues. V lost 4 bases and J lost 3; bases outside the gene matches: 24. In DNA, the CDR3 is TGTGCCAGAAGCGCTGTAATATCCCGGAAAAGCGGGGGCCTATACTACGAGCAGTACTTC. As protein: CARSAVISRKSGGLYYEQYF.

The rearrangement uses TRBV18 and TRBJ2-1, with D possibly matching TRBD2 (5 bases). The CDR3 spans 13 residues. Germline CDR1 and CDR2: KGHSH and LQKENI. Trimming pared 1 base from V and 7 bases from J, leaving 8 bases between. The DNA for the CDR3 is TGTGCCAGCTCACCACGGAGGTTGAATGAGCAGTTCTTC. Amino acids: CASSPRRLNEQFF.

This sequence joins TRBV5-5 and TRBJ2-3; no definite D call. The CDR3 is 15 amino acids. CDR1 and CDR2 (germline): SGHKS, YYEKEE (reference sequence). V gave up 4 bases and J gave up 0 bases, with 12 bases separating them. The CDR3, as DNA: TGTGCCAGCAGCCTCGGGTGGGTTAGCACAGATACGCAGTATTTT. It translates to CASSLGWVSTDTQYF. Together with reference TRBV5-5 and TRBJ2-3, the CDR3 gives the full variable domain: DAGVTQSPTHLIKTRGQQVTLRCSPISGHKSVSWYQQVLGQGPQFIFQYYEKEERGRGNFPDRFSARQFPNYSSELNVNALLLGDSALYLCASSLGWVSTDTQYFGPGTRLTVL.

The chain uses TRBV20-1 and TRBJ2-5, with D perhaps TRBD2 (5 bases). The V gene lost 3 bases and the J gene lost 2 bases, with 22 bases spanning the gap. The CDR3 has 17 residues. Germline loops: CDR1 DFQATT, CDR2 SNEGSKA (reference sequence). The CDR3 DNA follows: TGCAGTGCTAGTAGCCTGACTAAAACCTACTCACAAGAGACCCAGTACTTC. Residues: CSASSLTKTYSQETQYF.

The rearrangement uses TRBV2 and TRBJ2-5, with 13 bases matching TRBD2. Germline V gives CDR1 SNHLY, CDR2 FYNNEI. V lost 8 bases, J lost 5 bases, and 2 bases stayed unmatched. This CDR3 comprises 13 residues. The CDR3 DNA sequence: TGTGCCAGCGGGACTAGCGGGGTTGAGACCCAGTACTTC. Encoded protein: CASGTSGVETQYF. Full variable domain (remainder filled in from reference TRBV2 and TRBJ2-5): EPEVTQTPSHQVTQMGQEVILRCVPISNHLYFYWYRQILGQKVEFLVSFYNNEISEKSEIFDDQFSVERPDGSNFTLKIRSTKLEDSAMYFCASGTSGVETQYFGPGTRLLVL.

V gene TRBV5-1 combines with J gene TRBJ2-7; D unclear. Trimming stripped 0 bases from V and 3 bases from J, with 19 bases between. The CDR3 is 17 residues long. CDR1 SGHRS and CDR2 YFSETQ come from the germline V gene. CDR3 DNA sequence: TGCGCCAGCAGCTTGGACTCTGAACCACTCCTCCACTACGAGCAGTACTTC. This gives the protein CASSLDSEPLLHYEQYF.

The V call is TRBV5-1, the J call TRBJ2-3, with TRBD2 identical over 10 bases. Losses at the gene ends were 3 bases for V and 4 bases for J; bases not matched to a gene: 8. The CDR3 runs to 16 residues. CDR1 SGHRS and CDR2 YFSETQ come from the germline V gene. The CDR3 DNA is TGCGCCAGCAGCTCCGGAGCGGGGGGGGTGGCAGATACGCAGTATTTT. Its protein product is CASSSGAGGVADTQYF.

This chain connects TRBV7-9 to TRBJ2-3; the match to TRBD2 covers 9 bases. The CDR3 contains 17 residues. V was pared by 1 base and J by 2 bases, with 7 bases of the junction left unmatched. From germline, CDR1 is SEHNR and CDR2 FQNEAQ (reference sequence). The CDR3 DNA reads as TGTGCCAGCAGCTTAGGACTAGCGGAAGACATCACAGATACGCAGTATTTT. Translation gives CASSLGLAEDITDTQYF. Full variable domain (rest looked up from reference TRBV7-9 and TRBJ2-3): DTGVSQNPRHKITKRGQNVTFRCDPISEHNRLYWYRQTLGQGPEFLTYFQNEAQLEKSRLLSDRFSAERPKGSFSTLEIQRTEQGDSAMYLCASSLGLAEDITDTQYFGPGTRLTVL.

V and J are TRBV4-1 and TRBJ1-1, with D unclear. With 1 base removed from V and 3 bases from J, the gap between germline ends came to 6 bases. Germline V gene data show CDR1 as MGHRA and CDR2 as YSYEKL. This CDR3 has 13 amino acids. The CDR3 DNA sequence: TGCGCCAGCAGCCAAGTAATAGACACTGAAGCTTTCTTT. This encodes CASSQVIDTEAFF.

This chain connects TRBV9 to TRBJ2-1, with a possible D match to TRBD2 (6 bases). CDR3 size: 14 residues. Germline assignment: CDR1 SGDLS and CDR2 YYNGEE. Trimming stripped 1 base from V and 7 bases from J, with 12 bases between. CDR3 sequence: CASSVLGGENEQFF. The CDR3 nucleotides are TGTGCCAGCAGCGTATTGGGAGGCGAGAATGAGCAGTTCTTC.

The chain has TRBV2 and TRBJ1-5; D gene ambiguous. This CDR3 is built from 14 residues. V dropped 4 bases and J dropped 1 base, with 8 bases sitting between them. Germline loops: CDR1 SNHLY, CDR2 FYNNEI. The CDR3 sequence is CASSVGRSNQPQHF. The CDR3 DNA follows: TGTGCCAGCAGTGTAGGCAGGAGCAATCAGCCCCAGCATTTT.

This CDR3 reads CASSLGLRGYTF. The DNA of the CDR3 is TGTGCCAGCAGCTTGGGTCTGCGGGGCTACACCTTC. This chain connects TRBV5-6 to TRBJ1-2; D uncertain. The length of the CDR3 is 12 residues. V dropped 0 bases and J dropped 8 bases, with 8 bases sitting between them. Germline loops: CDR1 SGHDT, CDR2 YYEEEE.

The V call is TRBV9, the J call TRBJ2-7; 7 bases agree with TRBD1. The length of the CDR3 is 15 residues. The germline CDR1 and CDR2 sequences are SGDLS and YYNGEE. Unmatched junction bases numbered 5, after V lost 0 bases and J lost 2 bases. The CDR3 reads CASSVESGGTYEQYF. CDR3 DNA sequence: TGTGCCAGCAGCGTAGAGTCAGGGGGAACCTACGAGCAGTACTTC.